This TCR beta chain was documented in a study of blood T cell repertoires in COVID-19. Study-wide context: T cells, B-cell-depleted T cells, or PBMCs supplied cDNA or gDNA.

Germline V gene lookup returns CDR1 LNHDA and CDR2 SQIVND (reference sequence). The trim removed 8 bases at V and 2 bases at J, leaving 9 bases unmatched. CDR3 size: 15 residues. Profiled with immunoSEQ multiplex PCR; TCRdb holds only in-frame clones, not every one. The sample carries roughly 220,000 clones, around 90% recorded once. This receptor was identified in a man aged 55 to 69 with acute or convalescent COVID-19. The specimen was peripheral blood. V gene TRBV19 combines with J gene TRBJ2-7, with 10 nucleotides matching TRBD2. As DNA, the CDR3 is TGTGCCAGTGGAATAGCGGGGGGAGGGACCTACGAGCAGTACTTC. It encodes CASGIAGGGTYEQYF.